The entry below gives a single T cell receptor (beta chain) sequence along with its context. This entry is derived from a study of regulatory T cells in long-lasting Graves disease. Across the whole study: Newly diagnosed Graves' patients had taken antithyroid drugs under 3 months.

Through Arm-PCR of CDR3 regions and iRepertoire HTBI primers, TCR beta libraries were built. Via MiXCR, TCRdb re-called the multiplex PCR reads, giving one row per CDR3 protein. The sample lists about 620,000 distinct CDR3 sequences; 16% were seen once. Time point described: newly diagnosed GD, antithyroid drugs for less than 3 months. Scientists built the TCR library using RNA that was extracted from PBMCs. These sequences were also reported in another study, on T cells in Graves' hyperthyroidism and ophthalmopathy. From that second work: The authors deemed Graves' hyperthyroidism stable absent ophthalmopathy progression within 18 months. Patients were excluded because of uncontrolled infection, other autoimmune disease, pregnancy or lactation.

The receptor was derived from a woman aged 25 to 39 with Graves disease. The sample was peripheral blood mononuclear cells (PBMCs), taken at new diagnosis, from a patient treated with antithyroid drugs.

In DNA form, the CDR3 reads TGTGCCAGCAGCCAAGATTTCACCAGCACAAGCACAGATACGCAGTATTTT. Encoded protein: CASSQDFTSTSTDTQYF. The J gene is TRBJ2-3, the V gene TRBV3-1; D unresolved. CDR1 and CDR2 from the germline V gene are LGHDT and YNNKEL (reference sequence). The CDR3 sequence is 17 residues long. The V and J ends lost 0 bases and 0 bases respectively, with 13 bases between them.